This T cell receptor beta chain was captured by sequencing in a study of identical twins. There are a few counts of this clonotype. TCRdb reanalysed the 5' RACE reads using MiXCR and keeps one entry per CDR3 protein. Among 300,000 to 400,000 distinct CDR3 sequences, around 9% were seen once, and the ten largest hold roughly 8.7%. V lost 3 bases and J 2 bases, leaving 11 bases between the germline ends. The CDR3 is 15 residues long. The V gene's germline CDR1 is MNHEY and CDR2 SMNVEV (reference sequence). This receptor was identified in a woman between 45 and 60 years old in good health. The J gene is TRBJ2-1, the V gene TRBV27; TRBD1 or TRBD2 may be the D gene (5 bases each). Sequencing was performed on naive T cells sorted from blood. The chain's CDR3 is CASSFGTQPYNEQFF. In DNA, the CDR3 is TGTGCCAGCAGTTTTGGGACCCAGCCCTACAATGAGCAGTTCTTC.